The T cell receptor (beta chain) under discussion was sequenced for a study of cytomegalovirus exposure and HLA in healthy donors. With regard to this clone: One end of the junction varies from germline; a read error may be responsible.

Vbeta (60) and Jbeta (13) primers were used in the PCR. Produced via immunoSEQ multiplex PCR; TCRdb's table is partial and in-frame only. The sample has roughly 120,000 clones, about 61% seen once. From germline, CDR1 is SGHTA and CDR2 FQGTGA. CDR3 length: 17 amino acids. Sequenced material: PBMCs. The genes are TRBV7-3 and TRBJ2-1, with 10 bases fitting TRBD2. The sequence came from a man aged 18 to 29 in good health and CMV-seropositive. The CDR3 DNA sequence: TGCGCCAGCAGCTTACCGGCTAGCGGGGGCTACTACAATGAGCAGTTCTTC. As protein: CASSLPASGGYYNEQFF.